This TCR beta chain derives from a study of blood T cells in healthy people across ages. Using a J-beta primer mix together with a sample-barcoded 5' primer, a second PCR was run for about 7 to 12 cycles. TCRdb ran MiXCR on the 5' RACE reads and lists one entry per CDR3 protein. The table lists about 1.1 million distinct CDR3 sequences, 35% to 40% of them singletons. Germline V lookup: CDR1 MNHEY, CDR2 SVGAGI. CDR3 size: 15 residues. Trimming left V 0 bases short and J 6 bases short, with 14 bases between. The rearrangement joins TRBV6-5 to TRBJ1-2; tentative D call: TRBD1 (6 bases). The sample taken for sequencing was blood. The clonotype comes from a man aged 18 to 35 in good health. The CDR3 DNA follows: TGTGCCAGCAGTTACTCACTACAGGGCATTGATGGCTACACCTTC. Translation: CASSYSLQGIDGYTF.